These T cell receptor beta chains were read from a single sample in a study of Graves' ophthalmopathy and Graves' hyperthyroidism. TCRdb independently ran MiXCR on the multiplex PCR reads; one entry per CDR3 protein. The sample yields about 740,000 distinct CDR3 sequences, approximately 40% seen once. The material sequenced was peripheral blood. These TCRs come from an adult man with Graves' ophthalmopathy. Both conserved end residues are trimmed from each CDR3. The listing skips clone size in some rows; elsewhere it reads once, few, many or a size class.

abundance	v_gene	CDR3aa
few	TRBV7-2	ASSMGQGVPEAF
many	TRBV19	ASSTTGGTNEQY
.	TRBV2	ASSLSRGLVETQY
.	TRBV11-2	ASSPRGLTSYEQY
many	TRBV14	ASSRSLRMNTEAF
many	TRBV5-1	ASSLIASGSSEQY
many	TRBV10-3	AISFGLIASGANVLT
.	TRBV5-1	ASSYSGTGDSGNTIY
once	TRBV25-1	ASSEPLGQAVSGYT
.	TRBV7-2	ASSLGGWDSPLH
few	TRBV2	ASSPTGTRSEKLF
.	TRBV7-9	ASSQDTGMYQETQY
many	TRBV25-1	ASSDRGDTQY
few	TRBV19	ASSINWAGRTYEQY
.	TRBV10-3	AISPVRGRGDTQY
.	TRBV29-1	SASSPRTGGYT
.	TRBV7-9	TSSEGNLIYGYT
many	TRBV6-5	ASSYGGGTEAF
few	TRBV19	ASSVDRSTGELF
.	TRBV25-1	ASSKGQGSNEKLF
many	TRBV15	ATSRDHLEGVDKTQY
once	TRBV29-1	SYGPTNTEAF
few	TRBV29-1	SVVENSNQPQH
.	TRBV15	ATSRINTDTQY
many	TRBV29-1	SVATGDYGYT
.	TRBV10-3	AIRHPSGKNSYGYT
.	TRBV10-1	ASSESTFGTGAPYEQY
many	TRBV29-1	SCLGDRGTNYGYT
.	TRBV7-9	ASTLNEGAETQY
.	TRBV10-3	ASLRGEGNTIY
many	TRBV2	ASSEAGGVFY
.	TRBV7-8	ASSPPGGSAEAF
.	TRBV10-1	ASSPGGGNQETQY
.	TRBV10-3	TSSRSAGGEAF
.	TRBV5-6	ATHGETQY
.	TRBV11-1	ASSLPAGVHTDTQY
few	TRBV7-2	ASSLRGSETQY
many	TRBV10-1	ASSESSWEGETQY
many	TRBV15	ATSRDTDRPYGYT
many	TRBV29-1	SVWTRGDYGYT
many	TRBV9	ASSPGSFEGTEAF
.	TRBV6-1	ASNTHPDTTYEQY
.	TRBV5-8	ASSALTGELF
.	TRBV14	ASSQARTSTNRQETQY
few	TRBV5-1	ASSADPASETQY
.	TRBV7-2	ASSIGRGGGNTIY